This entry lists 23 T cell receptor beta chains sequenced from one sample in a study of CD8 T cells in ankylosing spondylitis. TCRdb redid the calling of the 5' RACE reads with MiXCR, one entry per CDR3 protein. The data hold 75,000 to 95,000 distinct CDR3 sequences, with about 8.1% observed a single time. These receptors have no identified antigens. Study conclusions and caveats: Characteristic, it appeared, of ankylosing spondylitis blood was a TCR beta motif of fewer than 10 highly homologous variants.

Material for sequencing was blood, either unsorted or a sorted T cell fraction (not recorded which). The receptors originated from a male donor with ankylosing spondylitis.

This clonotype was observed many times. The chain carries TRBV11-2 and TRBJ2-7; tentative D call: TRBD2 (6 bases). Germline V CDR1 and CDR2: SGHAT, FQNNGV. The CDR3 covers 13 residues. V was trimmed by 7 bases and J by 3 bases, leaving 13 bases between them. The CDR3 reads CASKAGSYYEQYF. As DNA, the CDR3 is TGTGCCAGCAAAGCCGGGAGCTACTACGAGCAGTACTTC.

This clonotype was seen many times. The gene calls are TRBV5-8 and TRBJ2-3; 8 bases agree with TRBD1. V dropped 2 bases and J dropped 0; count of bases not matched to a gene: 5. The V gene's germline CDR1 is SGHTS and CDR2 YDEGEE. The CDR3 is 16 amino acids. The CDR3 DNA reads as TGTGCCAGCAGCTTCCGGCAGGGGGCTAGCACAGATACGCAGTATTTT. It translates to CASSFRQGASTDTQYF.

This clonotype appeared many times. The V and J genes are TRBV4-1 and TRBJ1-1; D not certain. Germline CDR1 MGHRA, CDR2 YSYEKL. CDR3 length equals 13 residues. Trimming left V 0 bases short and J 0 bases short, with 2 bases between. CDR3 region: CASSQEVNTEAFF. The DNA for the CDR3 is TGCGCCAGCAGCCAAGAAGTGAACACTGAAGCTTTCTTT.

This clonotype has only a few counts. Written as DNA, the CDR3 is TGCAGTGCTAGAGGAGGGCAAGAGCTTAGCACAGATACGCAGTATTTT. As protein: CSARGGQELSTDTQYF. The rearrangement uses TRBV20-1 and TRBJ2-3, with D tentatively TRBD2 (5 bases). V was cut by 1 base and J by 0 bases, with 14 bases left in between. Germline-derived CDR1 and CDR2 are DFQATT and SNEGSKA (reference sequence). The CDR3 is made up of 16 amino acids.

The chain joins TRBV5-1 to TRBJ2-7, with 10 positions matching TRBD1. Germline V CDR1 and CDR2: SGHRS, YFSETQ. The V segment lost 4 bases and the J segment 7 bases; nucleotides outside the gene matches: 5. The CDR3 contains 13 residues. For the CDR3, the DNA is TGCGCCAGCAGCCTGACAGGGGGCGAGGAGCAGTACGTC. Amino acid sequence: CASSLTGGEEQYV.

The chain carries TRBV4-1 and TRBJ2-3; the match to TRBD2 covers 7 bases. The CDR3 spans 17 residues. CDR1 MGHRA and CDR2 YSYEKL come from the germline V gene. V gave up 0 bases and J gave up 4 bases; unmatched junction bases: 10. The CDR3: CASSQDGRGSPADTQYF. CDR3 coding DNA: TGCGCCAGCAGCCAAGATGGGAGGGGCTCCCCCGCAGATACGCAGTATTTT.

This clonotype was seen many times. J is TRBJ2-1 and V is TRBV5-1; 8 bases match TRBD1. CDR1 SGHRS and CDR2 YFSETQ come from the germline V gene. Trimming removed 0 bases from V and 8 bases from J; junction bases left unmatched: 13. This CDR3 spans 17 amino acids. CDR3 sequence: CASSLAQGAYFSHEQFF. CDR3 DNA sequence: TGCGCCAGCAGCTTGGCCCAGGGGGCCTATTTTTCCCATGAGCAGTTCTTC.

This clonotype was observed at least ten times. The chain couples TRBV5-1 to TRBJ2-1; D remains ambiguous. The germline V and J ends were trimmed by 4 bases and 2 bases, with 13 bases remaining between them. Per the germline V gene, CDR1 is SGHRS and CDR2 is YFSETQ. This CDR3 is built from 15 residues. The DNA of the CDR3 is TGCGCCAGCAGCCCCGGGTGGGTCGCCTACAATGAGCAGTTCTTC. Translation gives CASSPGWVAYNEQFF. The variable domain in full, completed from reference TRBV5-1 and TRBJ2-1, reads KAGVTQTPRYLIKTRGQQVTLSCSPISGHRSVSWYQQTPGQGLQFLFEYFSETQRNKGNFPGRFSGRQFSNSRSEMNVSTLELGDSALYLCASSPGWVAYNEQFFGPGTRLTVL.

The table lists this clonotype with many counts. J is TRBJ2-2 and V is TRBV15; 7 bases fit TRBD2. Germline assignment: CDR1 LNHNV and CDR2 YYDKDF (reference sequence). The CDR3 covers 15 residues. V was clipped by 4 bases and J by 6 bases; unmatched bases: 8. CDR3 loop: CATSKAGGSSGELFF. The CDR3 DNA reads as TGTGCCACCAGCAAAGCGGGCGGGAGTTCCGGGGAGCTGTTTTTT.

The chain is built from TRBV7-8 and TRBJ2-7; 8 nucleotides line up with TRBD2. The CDR3 consists of 17 residues. Germline CDR1 is SGHVS and CDR2 is FQNEAQ. Trimming cost V 4 bases and J 5 bases; bases outside gene matches: 16. CDR3 loop: CASSSPRGAGAGHEQYV. The CDR3 DNA follows: TGTGCCAGCAGCTCACCCCGTGGAGCGGGAGCGGGCCACGAGCAGTACGTC.

This clonotype was observed a few times. V and J are TRBV15 and TRBJ1-2; D is unclear. With 2 bases removed from V and 1 base from J, the gap between germline ends came to 11 bases. CDR3 length: 15 amino acids. Germline CDR1 LNHNV, CDR2 YYDKDF (reference sequence). The CDR3 protein is CATSRLDAINYGYTF. CDR3 nucleotides: TGTGCCACCAGCAGACTGGACGCGATTAACTATGGCTACACCTTC.

This clonotype was recorded at least ten times. V and J are TRBV11-2 and TRBJ2-7; TRBD1 matches at 8 bases. This CDR3 spans 17 amino acids. The trim removed 0 bases at V and 2 bases at J, leaving 9 bases unmatched. The V gene's germline CDR1 is SGHAT and CDR2 FQNNGV. CDR3 sequence reads: CASSLEFQGAGTYEQYV. CDR3 in DNA: TGTGCCAGCAGCTTAGAATTCCAGGGGGCAGGGACCTACGAGCAGTACGTC.

The chain couples TRBV11-2 to TRBJ2-7; tentatively, D is TRBD2 (6 bases). Germline CDR1 is SGHAT and CDR2 is FQNNGV. The CDR3 runs to 15 residues. The V and J ends lost 5 bases and 4 bases respectively, with 18 bases between them. The CDR3 loop is CASSPPGLAPYEQYF. The CDR3 bases are TGTGCCAGCAGCCCCCCGGGACTCGCCCCTTACGAGCAGTACTTC. The variable domain in full, completed from reference TRBV11-2 and TRBJ2-7, reads EAGVAQSPRYKIIEKRQSVAFWCNPISGHATLYWYQQILGQGPKLLIQFQNNGVVDDSQLPKDRFSAERLKGVDSTLKIQPAKLEDSAVYLCASSPPGLAPYEQYFGPGTRLTVT.

This clonotype has ten or more counts. The rearrangement uses TRBV7-9 and TRBJ2-1; TRBD2 agrees at 9 bases. The CDR3 has 12 residues. Trimming cost V 8 bases and J 8 bases; bases outside gene matches: 4. From germline, CDR1 is SEHNR and CDR2 FQNEAQ (reference sequence). CDR3 bases: TGTGCCAGCTGGCTAGCGGGACATGAGCAGTTCTTC. Encoded protein: CASWLAGHEQFF.

Only a few counts were recorded for this clonotype. The chain has TRBV6-5 and TRBJ1-1, with D unresolved. Germline V gene sequence: CDR1 MNHEY, CDR2 SVGAGI. The CDR3 extends over 14 amino acids. V lost 2 bases and J lost 3, with 10 bases in between. The CDR3 here is CASSYAGVHTEAFF. The DNA for the CDR3 is TGTGCCAGCAGTTACGCCGGGGTGCACACTGAAGCTTTCTTT.

Ten or more counts support this clonotype. CDR3 loop: CATSDVVLPTGGLSYNEQFF. The CDR3, as DNA: TGTGCCACCAGTGATGTTGTTCTCCCTACAGGGGGCCTCTCCTACAATGAGCAGTTCTTC. V usage is TRBV24-1 and J usage is TRBJ2-1, with 9 bases matching TRBD1. The CDR3 contains 20 residues. Unmatched junction bases numbered 14, after V lost 3 bases and J lost 0 bases. Germline CDR1 reads KGHDR; CDR2 reads SFDVKD.

Comment on this clonotype: One base away lies a much larger clone, so this may be a sequencing read error. This chain links TRBV3-1 with TRBJ1-2, with D possibly matching TRBD1 (6 bases). The V gene's germline CDR1 is LGHDT and CDR2 YNNKEL (reference sequence). The CDR3 covers 15 residues. The CDR3 region is CGSSQERGANYGYTF. CDR3 DNA sequence: TGTGGCAGCAGCCAAGAACGGGGGGCGAACTATGGCTACACCTTC.

This clonotype turned up a few times. V and J are TRBV3-1 and TRBJ2-7, with 7 bases matching TRBD2. The V gene end was trimmed by 0 bases and the J gene end by 3 bases; junction bases not matched to a gene: 5. The CDR3 contains 15 residues. CDR1 and CDR2 from the germline V gene are LGHDT and YNNKEL (reference sequence). CDR3 in amino acids: CASSQDASGGYEQYF. In DNA form, the CDR3 reads TGTGCCAGCAGCCAAGATGCTAGCGGAGGCTACGAGCAGTACTTC.

The genes are TRBV11-2 and TRBJ2-7; no clear D. Germline V gene data show CDR1 as SGHAT and CDR2 as FQNNGV. The CDR3 runs to 13 residues. V was trimmed by 2 bases and J by 2 bases, leaving 7 bases between them. The CDR3 DNA sequence: TGTGCCAGCAGCTTATCGGAAGCCTACGAGCAGTACGTC. Residues: CASSLSEAYEQYV.

V gene TRBV10-1 combines with J gene TRBJ2-2; D is unclear. Trimming removed 3 bases at V and 1 base at J, with 9 bases between. CDR1 is WNHNN, CDR2 SYGVQD, per germline (reference sequence). The CDR3 has 15 amino acids. CDR3 residues: CASSDETWNTGELFF. The CDR3, as DNA: TGCGCCAGCAGTGATGAGACCTGGAACACCGGGGAGCTGTTTTTT.

This clonotype was recorded at least ten times. The chain employs TRBV4-1 and TRBJ2-5; D remains unclear. CDR3 length: 14 amino acids. Germline V CDR1 and CDR2: MGHRA, YSYEKL. V lost 2 bases, J lost 5 bases, and 12 bases lay in between. CDR3 in DNA: TGCGCCAGCAGCCAAATCGGCAATGGGGAGACCCAGTACTTC. Its translation: CASSQIGNGETQYF.

This clonotype was seen more than once but under ten times. The chain uses TRBV27 and TRBJ2-7; D is uncertain. The CDR3 totals 13 residues. Germline V CDR1 and CDR2: MNHEY, SMNVEV (reference sequence). Trimming shortened V by 3 bases and J by 0 bases, and 6 bases separated the two germline ends. In nucleotides, the CDR3 is TGTGCCAGCAGTTTTGGTCGCTCCTACGAGCAGTACGTC. Encoded protein: CASSFGRSYEQYV.

The genes are TRBV19 and TRBJ2-2; D remains unclear. Germline V CDR1 and CDR2: LNHDA, SQIVND (reference sequence). The V gene lost 3 bases and the J gene lost 6 bases, with 8 bases spanning the gap. The CDR3 loop spans 13 amino acids. This CDR3 reads CASSMVEAGELFF. CDR3 coding DNA: TGTGCCAGTAGTATGGTAGAGGCCGGGGAGCTGTTTTTT.